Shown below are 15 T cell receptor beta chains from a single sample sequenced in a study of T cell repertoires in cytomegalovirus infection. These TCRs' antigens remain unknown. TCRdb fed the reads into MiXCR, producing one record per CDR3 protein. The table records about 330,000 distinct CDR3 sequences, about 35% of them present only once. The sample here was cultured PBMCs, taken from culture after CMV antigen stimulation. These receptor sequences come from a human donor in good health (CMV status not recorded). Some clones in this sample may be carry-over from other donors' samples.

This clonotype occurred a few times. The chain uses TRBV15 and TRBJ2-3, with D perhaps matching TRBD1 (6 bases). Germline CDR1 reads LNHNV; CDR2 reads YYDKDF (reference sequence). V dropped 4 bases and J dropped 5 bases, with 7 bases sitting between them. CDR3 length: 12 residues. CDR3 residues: CATSKQGDTQYF. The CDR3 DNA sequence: TGTGCCACCAGCAAACAGGGAGATACGCAGTATTTT.

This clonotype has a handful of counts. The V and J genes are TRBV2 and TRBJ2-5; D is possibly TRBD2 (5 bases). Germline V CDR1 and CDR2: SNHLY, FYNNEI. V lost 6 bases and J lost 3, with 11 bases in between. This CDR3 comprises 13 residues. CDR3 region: CASSEGLKETQYF. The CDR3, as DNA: TGTGCCAGCAGCGAGGGTCTTAAAGAGACCCAGTACTTC.

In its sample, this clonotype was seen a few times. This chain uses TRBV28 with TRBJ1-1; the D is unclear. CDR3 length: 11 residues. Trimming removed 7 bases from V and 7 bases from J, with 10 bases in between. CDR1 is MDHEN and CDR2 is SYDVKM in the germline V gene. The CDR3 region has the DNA TGTGCCAGCACCGGGGTTGGTGAAGCTTTCTTT. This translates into CASTGVGEAFF.

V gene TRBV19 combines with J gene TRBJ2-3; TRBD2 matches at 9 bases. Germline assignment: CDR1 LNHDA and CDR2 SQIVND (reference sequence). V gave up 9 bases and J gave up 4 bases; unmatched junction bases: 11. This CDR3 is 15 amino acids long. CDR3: CASRRGREGADTQYF. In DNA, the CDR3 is TGTGCCAGCCGTCGAGGGCGGGAGGGTGCAGATACGCAGTATTTT.

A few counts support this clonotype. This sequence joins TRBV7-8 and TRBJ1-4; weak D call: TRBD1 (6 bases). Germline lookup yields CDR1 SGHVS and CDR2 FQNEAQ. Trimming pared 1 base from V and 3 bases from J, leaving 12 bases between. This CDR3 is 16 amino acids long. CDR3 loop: CASSLEGGAANEKLFF. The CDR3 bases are TGTGCCAGCAGCTTAGAGGGGGGCGCGGCTAATGAAAAACTGTTTTTT.

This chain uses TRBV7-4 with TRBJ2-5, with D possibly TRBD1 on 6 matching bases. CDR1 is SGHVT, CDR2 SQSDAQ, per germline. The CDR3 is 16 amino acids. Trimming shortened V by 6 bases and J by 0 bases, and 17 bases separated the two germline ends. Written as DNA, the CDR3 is TGTGCCAGCAGTTACCGCCCAGGGGCGAACCAAGAGACCCAGTACTTC. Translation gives CASSYRPGANQETQYF.

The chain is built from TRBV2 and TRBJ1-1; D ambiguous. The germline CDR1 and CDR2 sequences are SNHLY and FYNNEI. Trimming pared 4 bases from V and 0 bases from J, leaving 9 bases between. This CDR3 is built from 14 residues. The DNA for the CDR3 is TGTGCCAGCAGTGTGTGGGGATTGAACACTGAAGCTTTCTTT. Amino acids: CASSVWGLNTEAFF.

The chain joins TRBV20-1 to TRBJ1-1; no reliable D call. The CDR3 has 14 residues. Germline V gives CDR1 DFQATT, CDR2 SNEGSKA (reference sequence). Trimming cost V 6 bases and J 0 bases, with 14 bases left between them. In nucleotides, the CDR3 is TGCAGTGCAAGGACGGATACCCTGAACACTGAAGCTTTCTTT. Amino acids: CSARTDTLNTEAFF.

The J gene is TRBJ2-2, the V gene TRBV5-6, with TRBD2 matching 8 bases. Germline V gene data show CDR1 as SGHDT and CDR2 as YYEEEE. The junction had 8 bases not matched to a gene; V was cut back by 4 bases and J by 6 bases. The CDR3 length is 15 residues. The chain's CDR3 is CASSGPGLGAGELFF. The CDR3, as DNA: TGTGCCAGCAGCGGACCGGGACTAGGAGCCGGGGAGCTGTTTTTT.

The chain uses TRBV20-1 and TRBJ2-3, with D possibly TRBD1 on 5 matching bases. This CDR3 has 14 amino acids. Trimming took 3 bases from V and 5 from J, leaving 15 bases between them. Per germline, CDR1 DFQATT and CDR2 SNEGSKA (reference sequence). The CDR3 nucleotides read TGCAGTGCTAGGTCTCAGGAAGGGGTAGATACGCAGTATTTT. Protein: CSARSQEGVDTQYF.

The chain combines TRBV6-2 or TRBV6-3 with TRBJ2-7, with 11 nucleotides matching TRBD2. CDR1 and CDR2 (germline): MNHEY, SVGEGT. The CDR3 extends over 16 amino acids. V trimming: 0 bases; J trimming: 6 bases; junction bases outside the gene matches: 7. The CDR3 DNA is TGTGCCAGCAGTTACTCGATACTAGCGGGAGACTTCGAGCAGTACTTC. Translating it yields CASSYSILAGDFEQYF.

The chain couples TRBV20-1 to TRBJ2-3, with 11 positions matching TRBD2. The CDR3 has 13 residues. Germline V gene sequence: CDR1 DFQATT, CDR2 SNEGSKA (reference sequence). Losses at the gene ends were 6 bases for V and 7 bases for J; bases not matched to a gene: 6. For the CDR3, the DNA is TGCAGTGCCATCGGACTAGCGGGTTATACGCAGTATTTT. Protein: CSAIGLAGYTQYF.

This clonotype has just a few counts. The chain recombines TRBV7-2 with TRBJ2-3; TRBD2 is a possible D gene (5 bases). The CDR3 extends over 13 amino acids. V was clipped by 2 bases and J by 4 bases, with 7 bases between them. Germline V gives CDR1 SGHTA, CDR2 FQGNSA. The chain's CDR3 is CASSLTEADTQYF. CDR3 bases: TGTGCCAGCAGCTTAACGGAGGCAGATACGCAGTATTTT.

CDR3 residues: CASSRDRAAYNEQFF. The CDR3 DNA reads as TGTGCCAGCAGTAGAGACAGGGCGGCCTACAATGAGCAGTTCTTC. The chain uses TRBV6-5 and TRBJ2-1; 7 positions agree with TRBD1. Germline V gene data show CDR1 as MNHEY and CDR2 as SVGAGI. Losses at the gene ends were 5 bases for V and 2 bases for J; bases not matched to a gene: 6. The CDR3 loop spans 15 amino acids.

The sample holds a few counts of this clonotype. The CDR3 DNA sequence: TGTGCCAGCACCAAGGACGGGAATAATTCACCCCTCCACTTT. The encoded protein is CASTKDGNNSPLHF. The chain links TRBV7-2 to TRBJ1-6; D not resolved. CDR1 and CDR2 from the germline V gene are SGHTA and FQGNSA. V was clipped by 7 bases and J by 5 bases, with 12 bases between them. This CDR3 comprises 14 residues.